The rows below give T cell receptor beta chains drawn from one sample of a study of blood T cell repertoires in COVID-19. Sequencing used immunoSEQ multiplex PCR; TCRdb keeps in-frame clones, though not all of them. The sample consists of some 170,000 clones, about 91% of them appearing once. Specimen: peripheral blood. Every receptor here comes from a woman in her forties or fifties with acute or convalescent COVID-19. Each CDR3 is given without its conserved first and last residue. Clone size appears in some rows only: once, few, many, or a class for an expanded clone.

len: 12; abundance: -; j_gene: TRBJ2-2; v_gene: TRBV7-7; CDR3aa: ASRIQETTGELF
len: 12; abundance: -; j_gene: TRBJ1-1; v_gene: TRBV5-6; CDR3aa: ASSSGLPNTEAF
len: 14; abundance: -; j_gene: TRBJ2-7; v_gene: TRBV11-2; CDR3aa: ASSLGLHPSSYEQY
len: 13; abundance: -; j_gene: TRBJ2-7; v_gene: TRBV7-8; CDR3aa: ASSLGLAGNYEQY
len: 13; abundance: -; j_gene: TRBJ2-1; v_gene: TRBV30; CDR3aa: AWTRLAGAYNEQF
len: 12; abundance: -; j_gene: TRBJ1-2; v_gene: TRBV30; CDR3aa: AWSVSGGVYGYT
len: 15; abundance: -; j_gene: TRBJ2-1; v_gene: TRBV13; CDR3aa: ASSPEGLAGRYNEQF
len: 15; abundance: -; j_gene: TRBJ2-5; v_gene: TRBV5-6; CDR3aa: ASSLPGLAGGWETQY
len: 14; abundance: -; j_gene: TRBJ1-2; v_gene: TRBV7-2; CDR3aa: ASSLTPGINPYGYT
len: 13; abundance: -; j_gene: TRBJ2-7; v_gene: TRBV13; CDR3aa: ASSRAGESSYEQY
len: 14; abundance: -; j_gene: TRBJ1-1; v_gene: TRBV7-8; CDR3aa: ASSSRDYEMNTEAF
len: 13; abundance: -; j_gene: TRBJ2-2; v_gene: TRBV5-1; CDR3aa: ASSSQGEATGELF
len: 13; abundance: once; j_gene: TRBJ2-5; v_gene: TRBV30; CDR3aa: AWSGTSGNQETQY
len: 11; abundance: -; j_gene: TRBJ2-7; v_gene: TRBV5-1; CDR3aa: ASSLTGNYEQY
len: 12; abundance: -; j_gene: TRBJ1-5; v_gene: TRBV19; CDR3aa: ASSGTGLNQPQH
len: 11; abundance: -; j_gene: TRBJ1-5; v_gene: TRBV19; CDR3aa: ASSGGGNQPQH
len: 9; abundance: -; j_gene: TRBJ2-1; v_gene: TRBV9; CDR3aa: ASSSPSPQF
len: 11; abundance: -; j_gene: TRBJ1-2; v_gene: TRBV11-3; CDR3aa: ASSLDRDRGYT
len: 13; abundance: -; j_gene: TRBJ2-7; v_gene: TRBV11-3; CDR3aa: ASSPRTSGAYEQY
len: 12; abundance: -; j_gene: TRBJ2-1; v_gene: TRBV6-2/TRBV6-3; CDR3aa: ASSGTSGRNEQF
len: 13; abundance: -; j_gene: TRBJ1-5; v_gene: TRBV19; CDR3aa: ASSIGQRSNQPQH
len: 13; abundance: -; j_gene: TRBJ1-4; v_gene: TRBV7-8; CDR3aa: ASNRGRTGDGKLF
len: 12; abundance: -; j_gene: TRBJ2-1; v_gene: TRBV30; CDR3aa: AWSNELRLVEQF
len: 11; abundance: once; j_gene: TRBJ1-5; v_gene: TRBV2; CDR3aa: ASNQDRHQPQH
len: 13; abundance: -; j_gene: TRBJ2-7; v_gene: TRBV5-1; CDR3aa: ASSSSGGYSYEQY
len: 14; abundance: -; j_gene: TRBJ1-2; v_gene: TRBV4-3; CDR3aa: ASSQDHGVVDYGYT
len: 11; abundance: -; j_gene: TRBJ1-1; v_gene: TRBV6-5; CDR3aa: ASRRPGTTEAF
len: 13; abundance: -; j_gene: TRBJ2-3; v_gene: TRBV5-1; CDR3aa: ASSDGQGATDTQY
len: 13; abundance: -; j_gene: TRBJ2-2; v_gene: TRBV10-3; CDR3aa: AIPRDTANTGELF
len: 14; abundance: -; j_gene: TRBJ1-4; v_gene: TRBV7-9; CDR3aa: ASSPWGQGNNEKLF
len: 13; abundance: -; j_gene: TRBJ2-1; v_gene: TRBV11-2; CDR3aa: ASSRSGVSYNEQF
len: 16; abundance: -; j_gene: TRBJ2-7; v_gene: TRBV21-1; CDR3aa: ASSNRGARLAGAHEQY
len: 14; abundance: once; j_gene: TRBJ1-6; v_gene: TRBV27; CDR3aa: ASSLGRGGYNSPLH
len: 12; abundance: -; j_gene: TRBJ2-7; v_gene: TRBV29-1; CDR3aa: SVVTGGGAYEQY
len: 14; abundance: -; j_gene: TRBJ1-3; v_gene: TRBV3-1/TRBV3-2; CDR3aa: ASSQGPVGAGNTIY
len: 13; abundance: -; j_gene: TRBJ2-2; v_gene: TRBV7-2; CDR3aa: ASTISSGRAGELF
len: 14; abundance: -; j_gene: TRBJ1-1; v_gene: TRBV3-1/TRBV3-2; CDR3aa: ASSQGSGTGNTEAF
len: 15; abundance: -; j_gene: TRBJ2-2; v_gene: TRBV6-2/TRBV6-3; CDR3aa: ASSFPSGQKWTGELF
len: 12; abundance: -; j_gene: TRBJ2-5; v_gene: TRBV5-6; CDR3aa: ASSLGRVVETQY
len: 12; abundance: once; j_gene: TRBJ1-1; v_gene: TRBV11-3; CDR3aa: ASSGRQGATEAF
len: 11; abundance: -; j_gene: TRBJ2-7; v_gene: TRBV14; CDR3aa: ASSQDRGYEQY
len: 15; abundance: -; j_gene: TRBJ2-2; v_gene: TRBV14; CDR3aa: ASSQAAAEVGTGELF
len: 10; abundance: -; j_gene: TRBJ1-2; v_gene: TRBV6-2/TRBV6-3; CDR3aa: ASTPAGYGYT
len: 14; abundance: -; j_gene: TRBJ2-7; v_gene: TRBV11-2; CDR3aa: ASSLYRAGPRGEQY
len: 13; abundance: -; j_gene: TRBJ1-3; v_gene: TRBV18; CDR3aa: ASSPRDITGNTIY
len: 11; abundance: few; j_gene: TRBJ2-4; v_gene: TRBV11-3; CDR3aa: ASSTDRGNIQY
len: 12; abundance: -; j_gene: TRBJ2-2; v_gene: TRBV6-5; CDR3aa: ASSQAGLGGELF
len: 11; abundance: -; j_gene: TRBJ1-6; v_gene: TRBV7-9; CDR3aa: ASSWEDNSPLH
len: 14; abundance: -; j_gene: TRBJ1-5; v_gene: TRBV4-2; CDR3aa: ASSQESGIGNQPQH
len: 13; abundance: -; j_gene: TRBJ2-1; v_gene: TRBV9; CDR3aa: ASSAQGLSYNEQF
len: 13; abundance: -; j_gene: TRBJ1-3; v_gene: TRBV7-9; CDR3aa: ASSRTGSEGNTIY
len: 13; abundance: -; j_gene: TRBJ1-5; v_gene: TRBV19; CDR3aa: APQVRGHSNQPQH
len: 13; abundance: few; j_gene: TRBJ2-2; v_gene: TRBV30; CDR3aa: ASSPRDRVAGELF
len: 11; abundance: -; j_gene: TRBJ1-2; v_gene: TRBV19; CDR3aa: ASLGQGDYGYT